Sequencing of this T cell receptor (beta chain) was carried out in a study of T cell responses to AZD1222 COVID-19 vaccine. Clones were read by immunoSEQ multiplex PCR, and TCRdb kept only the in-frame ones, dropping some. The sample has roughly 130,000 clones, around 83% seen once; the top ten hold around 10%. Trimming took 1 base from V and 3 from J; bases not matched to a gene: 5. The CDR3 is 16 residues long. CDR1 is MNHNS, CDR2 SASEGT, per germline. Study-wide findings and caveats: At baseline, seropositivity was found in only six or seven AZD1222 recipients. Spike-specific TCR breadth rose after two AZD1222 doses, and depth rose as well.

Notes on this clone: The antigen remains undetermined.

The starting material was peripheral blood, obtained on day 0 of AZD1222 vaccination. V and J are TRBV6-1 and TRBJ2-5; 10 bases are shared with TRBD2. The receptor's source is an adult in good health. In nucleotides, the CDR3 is TGTGCCAGCAGTGAAGGAAATAGCGGGGGGAAAGAGACCCAGTACTTC. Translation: CASSEGNSGGKETQYF.